One sample yielded the 8 T cell receptor beta chains listed below, sequenced in a study of human T cells and chemical hapten exposure. From the RACE reads, TCRdb called clonotypes with MiXCR, one entry per CDR3 protein. The table records 150,000 to 200,000 distinct CDR3 sequences, 14% of them present only once. Sample time point: patch test 1, 2 weeks after DPC sensitization. The sample's treatment: therapeutic diphenylcyclopropenone sensitization with weekly scalp DPC. The material sequenced was whole blood, taken in connection with sensitization to the hapten diphenylcyclopropenone (DPC). The source is a woman under 40 with alopecia areata. Some clones in this sample may be carry-over from other donors' samples.

This clonotype has ten or more counts. The V call is TRBV5-1, the J call TRBJ2-3, with 7 bases aligning to TRBD1. The junction had 6 bases not matched to a gene; V was cut back by 4 bases and J by 1 base. Germline V CDR1 and CDR2: SGHRS, YFSETQ. This CDR3 spans 15 amino acids. CDR3 protein: CASSLPGTGTDTQYF. The DNA for the CDR3 is TGCGCCAGCAGCCTTCCCGGGACAGGCACAGATACGCAGTATTTT.

The chain combines TRBV12-3 or TRBV12-4 with TRBJ2-6; D unresolved. The CDR3 length is 13 residues. The V gene lost 6 bases and the J gene lost 3 bases, with 6 bases spanning the gap. The CDR3 here is CASRTGGANVLTF. The CDR3 DNA follows: TGTGCCAGCAGAACCGGTGGGGCCAACGTCCTGACTTTC.

In its sample, this clonotype was seen many times. The chain is built from TRBV7-3 and TRBJ2-5, with 11 positions matching TRBD2. Germline V gene lookup returns CDR1 SGHTA and CDR2 FQGTGA. The ends lost 5 bases at V and 4 bases at J; junction bases unmatched: 0. The CDR3 is 13 amino acids. CDR3 bases: TGTGCCAGCAGCCTAGCGGGAGGAGAGACCCAGTACTTC. Amino acids: CASSLAGGETQYF. Supplemented by reference TRBV7-3 and TRBJ2-5, the full variable domain reads GAGVSQTPSNKVTEKGKYVELRCDPISGHTALYWYRQSLGQGPEFLIYFQGTGAADDSGLPNDRFFAVRPEGSVSTLKIQRTERGDSAVYLCASSLAGGETQYFGPGTRLLVL.

The chain has TRBV5-3 and TRBJ1-1, with D uncertain. TRBV5-3 is recorded as an ORF, its role being uncertain. This CDR3 region has 14 residues. Trimming removed 4 bases at V and 1 base at J, with 11 bases between. The CDR3 sequence: CARSPGGPNTEAFF. The CDR3 DNA reads TGTGCCAGAAGCCCGGGCGGGCCGAACACTGAAGCTTTCTTT.

This clonotype turned up a few times. J is TRBJ2-7 and V is TRBV10-3; 8 bases line up with TRBD1. J lost 4 bases, V lost 0 bases, and 11 bases had no gene match. Germline loops: CDR1 ENHRY, CDR2 SYGVKD. The CDR3 totals 17 residues. This CDR3 reads CAISESLPGTGHYEQYF. CDR3 nucleotide sequence: TGTGCCATCAGTGAGTCGTTACCCGGGACAGGACATTACGAGCAGTACTTC.

This clonotype was counted many times. This chain joins TRBV30 and TRBJ1-5; D unresolved. V gave up 3 bases and J gave up 3 bases, with 6 bases separating them. The germline CDR1 and CDR2 sequences are GTSNPN and SVGIG (reference sequence). The CDR3 runs 12 residues. The CDR3 protein is CAWSRTNQPQHF. The DNA for the CDR3 is TGTGCCTGGAGCAGAACCAATCAGCCCCAGCATTTT.

This clonotype was seen at least ten times. CDR3 nucleotides: TGTGCCAGTAGTATAGCGGCTAGCGGGGGACCCTCCGGGGGGCAGTATTTT. Translation: CASSIAASGGPSGGQYF. V and J are TRBV19 and TRBJ2-3; 10 nucleotides agree with TRBD2. Germline lookup yields CDR1 LNHDA and CDR2 SQIVND (reference sequence). J was trimmed by 11 bases and V by 1 base; bases with no gene match: 15. This CDR3 contains 17 residues.

This clonotype was observed a handful of times. V is TRBV10-3 and J is TRBJ1-3; the D gene is possibly TRBD1 (6 bases). There are 15 residues in the CDR3. Deletions cut 2 bases from V and 4 bases from J, with 12 bases between. Germline assignment: CDR1 ENHRY and CDR2 SYGVKD. CDR3 DNA: TGTGCCATCAGTGAGCCGGGGGCGGCGGGAAACACCATATATTTT. As protein: CAISEPGAAGNTIYF.